This entry features one TCR beta chain sequence. Trimming removed 0 bases from V and 2 bases from J; junction bases left unmatched: 12. CDR1 and CDR2 (germline): SGHDN, FVKESK. CDR3 length: 19 residues. This record belongs to a study of shared clonotypes between healthy human individuals. Genomic DNA belonging to each subset was distributed in equal measure over several immunoSEQ plates. Here immunoSEQ multiplex PCR was the method, and the copy in TCRdb shows in-frame clones only, minus some. The sample shows about 2,500,000 clones, around 90% of them seen only once. It was into CD45RA+ naive and CD45RA-negative memory subsets that the CD4+ cells were split.

V usage is TRBV14 and J usage is TRBJ2-2, with 7 bases fitting TRBD1. This TCR came from a man younger than 35 in good health. The sequencing sample was made of naive CD4+ T cells sorted from blood. Subset given: CD45RA+ positively selected. CDR3 coding DNA: TGTGCCAGCAGCCAAGATGGTGAGGGGGCGATATTCAACACCGGGGAGCTGTTTTTT. This gives the protein CASSQDGEGAIFNTGELFF.